This T cell receptor beta chain was obtained from a study of Ad26.COV2.S vaccination and SARS-CoV-2 variants. On the study more broadly: Ad26.COV2.S was injected intramuscularly once or twice, 56 days apart.

The germline V gene has CDR1 MGHRA and CDR2 YSYEKL. V lost 4 bases, J lost 4 bases, and 10 bases stayed unmatched. This CDR3 comprises 17 residues. Study results and limitations: Spike-specific responses of CD8+ and CD4+ T cells were reported to display substantial breadth after vaccination. Breadth measured for non-spike TCRs was similar across vaccine and placebo recipients.

This sample's treatment: 15 to 20 received Ad26.COV2.S at low or high dose, single or two shots; about 5 received placebo; per-sample allocation not given. Sampling occurred on day 63 after the first vaccine or placebo injection. A remark on this clone: Its antigen is currently unknown.

The assay was immunoSEQ multiplex PCR, and TCRdb's table has in-frame clones only and misses some. Among more than 250,000 clones, around 87% were seen once, and the ten largest hold about 3.6%. The rearrangement links TRBV4-1 to TRBJ2-2; 9 bases map to TRBD2. The source of this sequence is a person between 18 and 65 years old who received the Ad26.COV2.S COVID-19 vaccine or a placebo. Source: peripheral blood, taken in a trial of Ad26.COV2.S vaccine versus placebo. CDR3 nucleotide sequence: TGCGCCAGCAGCCTTCAGGAGCGGGGGGCTGGCACCGGGGAGCTGTTTTTT. Amino acid sequence: CASSLQERGAGTGELFF.